The clone carrying this T cell receptor (beta chain) was observed a single time. This sample was taken from a study of siplizumab effects on memory and regulatory T cells. Assay used: immunoSEQ multiplex PCR; TCRdb lists only in-frame clones, some missing. The sample carries some 100,000 clones, more than 95% recorded once. The CDR3 loop spans 15 amino acids. V dropped 2 bases and J dropped 10 bases, with 15 bases sitting between them. CDR1 is MNHEY, CDR2 SVGAGI, per germline. This sequence originates from a human donor in good health. V and J are TRBV6-5 and TRBJ1-6, with a tentative D call TRBD1 (6 bases). The sequencing sample was made of naive CD4+ T cells sorted from blood. CDR3 loop: CASSYPGQGASPLHF. The CDR3 nucleotides read TGTGCCAGCAGTTACCCGGGACAAGGGGCCTCACCCCTCCACTTT.